This TCR beta chain was identified in a study of graft-versus-host responses after intestinal transplantation. Study findings and constraints: Graft-versus-host to host-versus-graft clonal ratios in allografts were high in patients with graft-donor T cell macrochimerism. GvH clones were identified in recipient marrow, with some first appearing in ileum or blood.

The table lists this clone with a count of one. Its antigen is currently unknown. Lymphocytes (intraepithelial and lamina propria) were released by processing the graft tissue. CDR1 SGHNT and CDR2 YYREEE come from the germline V gene (reference sequence). CDR3 length equals 17 residues. Trimming pared 2 bases from V and 1 base from J, leaving 19 bases between. Some clones are missing from TCRdb's copy, which holds only in-frame ones; the method was immunoSEQ multiplex PCR. The data contain 7,600 or so clones, 65% to 85% of them seen just once; the ten biggest clones take up roughly 10%. The origin of this receptor is a human patient who received an intestinal transplant, so some T cells may come from the graft donor. The chain links TRBV5-4 to TRBJ2-7; D is possibly TRBD2 (5 bases). The specimen comprised ileum tissue, sampled just under 130 days after transplant. This CDR3 is CASSFSLDSSGSYEQYF. The CDR3 DNA follows: TGTGCCAGCAGCTTTTCATTGGACTCCTCGGGATCCTACGAGCAGTACTTC.